The clone carrying this TCR beta chain was found a few times. Authors' analysis steps: Reference gene primers were amplified, and this amplification served to estimate nucleated cell counts. The assay was immunoSEQ multiplex PCR, and TCRdb's table has in-frame clones only and misses some. V and J calls and clone size are copied from that table; D and trimming were computed from the DNA. Altogether 55,000 to 90,000 clones are present, 88% being singletons, with the ten largest covering roughly 1.5%. V was shortened by 4 bases and J by 2 bases, with 8 bases between the two germline ends. Germline V CDR1 and CDR2: SEHNR, FQNEAQ (reference sequence). This CDR3 spans 14 amino acids. These data come from a study of blood T cell repertoires in COVID-19. Background on the study: The United States, Italy and Spain provided the acute and convalescent COVID-19 samples. Nucleic acid was either cDNA or gDNA, and it came from T cells, B-cell-depleted T cells, or PBMCs.

The clonotype originates from a human donor in a cohort sampled during active COVID-19. This chain uses TRBV7-9 with TRBJ2-2; D not resolved. The material sequenced was peripheral blood. The CDR3 DNA reads as TGTGCCAGCAGCTCGCACAGCAACACCGGGGAGCTGTTTTTT. Translation: CASSSHSNTGELFF.